A selection of T cell receptor beta chains follows, all from one sample in a study of preoperative IRX-2 immunotherapy in early breast cancer. TCRdb's table, derived via immunoSEQ multiplex PCR, lists solely in-frame clones and lacks some. The sample has 15,000 to 25,000 clones; around four fifths are singletons. The source material was lymph node tissue, sampled after IRX-2 immunotherapy. These receptors came from a human donor with breast cancer. Both conserved end residues are part of each CDR3. The order of the fields is clone size, V gene, D gene, J gene, CDR3 DNA, CDR3 protein. A D gene is named only where the DNA matches it firmly. Size values are once, few and many counts, or a class for expanded clones, and some rows have none.

NA,TRBV6-8,NA,TRBJ2-7,TGTGCCAGCACCCCCGCTAGCATCCACGAGCAGTACTTC,CASTPASIHEQYF
NA,TRBV6-8,NA,TRBJ1-2,TGTGCCAGCAAGTGGGTCGGAGCTAGTTCTAACTATGGCTACACCTTC,CASKWVGASSNYGYTF
NA,TRBV19,NA,TRBJ1-1,TGTGCCAGTAGTATTAGTAGCGTGAACACTGAAGCTTTCTTT,CASSISSVNTEAFF
NA,TRBV29-1,NA,TRBJ1-2,TGCAGCGCAGCATCAGGAGCCTATGGCTACACCTTC,CSAASGAYGYTF
NA,TRBV16,NA,TRBJ2-7,TGTGCCAGCAGCCACTCGGTTGGCTCCTACGAGCAGTACTTC,CASSHSVGSYEQYF
NA,TRBV6-8,TRBD1,TRBJ1-1,TGTGCCAGCAGTCTACAGGGGGCGCGACAAAACACTGAAGCTTTCTTT,CASSLQGARQNTEAFF
NA,TRBV7-5,NA,TRBJ1-5,TGTGCCAGCAGCTTGGTTTCCGGGACCTCCAGCAATCAGCCCCAGCATTTT,CASSLVSGTSSNQPQHF
NA,TRBV6-8,NA,TRBJ1-2,TGTGCCAGCAGTCTCGACCGGAAGACAAATGGCTACACCTTC,CASSLDRKTNGYTF
NA,TRBV19,TRBD2,TRBJ2-1,TGTGCCAGTAGCCTAGCGGGAGCCCACTACAATGAGCAGTTCTTC,CASSLAGAHYNEQFF
once,TRBV29-1,TRBD2,TRBJ2-5,TGCAGCGTTTGGACTAGCGGGAGAGAGACCCAGTACTTC,CSVWTSGRETQYF
NA,TRBV11-3,TRBD2,TRBJ2-1,TGTGCCAGCAGCCCGAGACTAGCGGGGGTCAATGAGCAGTTCTTC,CASSPRLAGVNEQFF
NA,TRBV19,NA,TRBJ1-4,TGTGCCAGTAGTATGTTGGGGGCCGGGGAAAAACTGTTTTTT,CASSMLGAGEKLFF
once,TRBV18,NA,TRBJ1-6,TGTGCCAGCTCACCAGGGGGGCGGAATTCACCCCTCCACTTT,CASSPGGRNSPLHF
NA,TRBV28,TRBD2,TRBJ2-1,TGTGCCAGCAGCCCCCAGCTAGCGGGAAGCTACAATGAGCAGTTCTTC,CASSPQLAGSYNEQFF
NA,TRBV25-1,NA,TRBJ2-7,TGTGCCAGCAGCGGACAGAGCTACGAGCAGTACTTC,CASSGQSYEQYF
NA,TRBV14,TRBD1,TRBJ1-1,TGTGCCAGCAGCCTCACAGGGGGTGCTGAAGCTTTCTTT,CASSLTGGAEAFF
NA,TRBV19,TRBD1,TRBJ1-1,TGTGCCAGTAGTACCCATTACAGGGGAGGTTTGAACACTGAAGCTTTCTTT,CASSTHYRGGLNTEAFF
once,TRBV27,NA,TRBJ1-4,TGTGCCAGCAGTCCTGTTGCAACTAATGAAAAACTGTTTTTT,CASSPVATNEKLFF
once,TRBV19,NA,TRBJ1-1,TGTGCCAGTAGCCTTGACATTGCCTCCGAAGCTTTCTTT,CASSLDIASEAFF
few,TRBV15,NA,TRBJ2-6,TGTGCCACCAGCGCCCGGACGGCCTCTGGGGCCAACGTCCTGACTTTC,CATSARTASGANVLTF
NA,TRBV29-1,NA,TRBJ1-2,TGCAGCGTTGCCCCCCCTGAGGGGAGTTACTATGGCTACACCTTC,CSVAPPEGSYYGYTF
NA,TRBV2,NA,TRBJ1-4,TGTGCCAGCAGGCCCGGGACAATTCATGCAACTAATGAAAAACTGTTTTTT,CASRPGTIHATNEKLFF
few,TRBV15,NA,TRBJ2-2,TGTGCCACCAGCAGAGATGGGAGCGTCGGGGAGCTGTTTTTT,CATSRDGSVGELFF
NA,TRBV28,NA,TRBJ1-2,TGTGCCAGCAGTCGGCAGGGGCCGCAGGAGGGCTACACCTTC,CASSRQGPQEGYTF
NA,TRBV6-8,NA,TRBJ1-6,TGTGCCAGCAGTTACTACGTGAATTCACCCCTCCACTTT,CASSYYVNSPLHF
NA,TRBV5-1,NA,TRBJ2-5,TGCGCCAGCAGTGGAAGAGCGTCCCAAGAGACCCAGTACTTC,CASSGRASQETQYF
once,TRBV19,NA,TRBJ1-2,TGTGCCAGTAGTATTCCTGAGTTACACTATGGCTACACCTTC,CASSIPELHYGYTF
few,TRBV10-2,TRBD1,TRBJ2-7,TGCGCCAGCAGTGAGAGGGGGGGACAGGGAAATCTTGCCGAGCAGTACTTC,CASSERGGQGNLAEQYF
NA,TRBV6-8,NA,TRBJ1-4,TGTGCCAGCAGTGAGGTTTCTAATGAAAAACTGTTTTTT,CASSEVSNEKLFF
NA,TRBV7-6,NA,TRBJ2-1,TGTGCCAGCAGCGGGGTGGACTCCTACAATGAGCAGTTCTTC,CASSGVDSYNEQFF